This TCR beta chain was recovered during a study of T cell repertoires in ileal Crohn's disease. Study as a whole: About half of patients got postoperative therapy: under twelve thiopurines, approximately 18 anti-TNF.

The table came from immunoSEQ multiplex PCR; TCRdb's copy has only in-frame clones and leaves some out. Of more than 15,000 clones listed, approximately 87% are singletons. The receptor's source is an adult with Crohn's disease. The sample consisted of ileal tissue.

The CDR3 is CASSPLSSGANVLTF. DNA for the CDR3: TGCGCCAGCAGCCCACTCTCCTCTGGGGCCAACGTCCTGACTTTC. V gene TRBV5-1 combines with J gene TRBJ2-6; D gene unclear. The CDR3 has 15 amino acids. The ends were cut back, 4 bases at V and 0 bases at J, with 8 bases in the middle. Germline CDR1 reads SGHRS; CDR2 reads YFSETQ.